The 8 T cell receptor beta chains below come from one sample, sequenced in a study of regulatory T cells in long-lasting Graves disease (TCRdb year 2021). Library construction relied on multiplex PCR. TCRdb names Illumina HiSeq 4000 as the instrument used. To build TCR beta libraries, CDR3 regions were amplified by Arm-PCR using iRepertoire HTBI primers. TCRdb reprocessing: public reads trimmed at Q25 with fastp, clones called with MiXCR, in-frame beta chains kept. All rows with the same CDR3 protein become a single entry with the most common DNA and genes. The sample contains about 400,000 distinct CDR3 sequences, roughly 15% of them found a single time. About 19% of the sample rests with the top ten. Sample time point, as interpreted from the label and publication: newly diagnosed GD, antithyroid drugs for less than 3 months. For both TCR sequencing and RNA sequencing, RNA was extracted from PBMCs using TRIzol.

These same records also appear under a second study, on T cells in Graves' hyperthyroidism and ophthalmopathy.

This specimen consisted of peripheral blood mononuclear cells (PBMCs), obtained at new diagnosis, from a patient treated with antithyroid drugs. Receptors were obtained from a young woman with Graves disease. Donor details come from another sample of the same person, matched by shared clones.

This clonotype was observed at least ten times. This chain connects TRBV20-1 to TRBJ2-1; D is unresolved. The CDR3 consists of 14 residues. Germline values: CDR1 DFQATT, CDR2 SNEGSKA (reference sequence). V gave up 1 base and J gave up 0 bases, with 7 bases separating them. CDR3 residues: CSARVASSYNEQFF. For the CDR3, the DNA is TGCAGTGCTAGAGTGGCGAGCTCCTACAATGAGCAGTTCTTC.

This rearrangement joins TRBV7-3 to TRBJ2-2, with 8 bases matching TRBD1. This CDR3 has 17 amino acids. Trimming cost V 5 bases and J 5 bases; bases outside gene matches: 13. CDR1 SGHTA and CDR2 FQGTGA come from the germline V gene. The CDR3 bases are TGTGCCAGCAGCAACACGCCGGACAGGGCGGGTACCGGGGAGCTGTTTTTT. Translation gives CASSNTPDRAGTGELFF.

V and J are TRBV3-1 and TRBJ1-6; D is perhaps TRBD1 (5 bases). V lost 3 bases and J 7 bases, leaving 10 bases between the germline ends. The CDR3 has 14 residues. CDR1 is LGHDT, CDR2 YNNKEL, per germline (reference sequence). This chain's CDR3 is CASSQPGTNSPLHF. CDR3 DNA sequence: TGTGCCAGCAGCCAGCCCGGGACCAATTCACCCCTCCACTTT.

Ten or more counts support this clonotype. The J gene is TRBJ2-1, the V gene TRBV11-3; 9 bases line up with TRBD2. In germline, CDR1 is SGHNT, CDR2 YENEEA. The ends lost 3 bases at V and 4 bases at J; junction bases unmatched: 7. The CDR3 covers 16 residues. The CDR3 here is CASSFGKREVYNEQFF. The CDR3 region has the DNA TGTGCCAGCAGCTTCGGCAAGCGGGAGGTATACAATGAGCAGTTCTTC.

At least ten counts were recorded for this clonotype. The V gene is TRBV5-8, the J gene TRBJ2-1; 12 positions match TRBD1. The CDR3 has 15 residues. The V gene end was trimmed by 3 bases and the J gene end by 9 bases; junction bases not matched to a gene: 7. Germline V gives CDR1 SGHTS, CDR2 YDEGEE. CDR3 protein: CASSSGDRGLLEQFF. In nucleotides, the CDR3 is TGTGCCAGCAGCTCGGGGGACAGGGGGCTCCTTGAGCAGTTCTTC.

In its sample, this clonotype was seen many times. The chain employs TRBV7-8 and TRBJ2-1, with 7 bases fitting TRBD2. The V and J ends lost 5 bases and 4 bases, in that order; junction bases with no gene match: 8. The germline V gene encodes CDR1 SGHVS and CDR2 FQNEAQ. CDR3 length: 15 residues. The DNA for the CDR3 is TGTGCCAGCAGCAGACTAGCCCGGAGATACAATGAGCAGTTCTTC. Protein product: CASSRLARRYNEQFF.

The chain combines TRBV5-1 with TRBJ1-4, with TRBD1 matching over 7 bases. This CDR3 comprises 15 residues. V shed 5 bases, J shed 5 bases, and the junction held 9 bases outside the gene matches. The germline gives CDR1 SGHRS, CDR2 YFSETQ. CDR3 residues: CASRLQTGDNEKLFF. CDR3 DNA: TGCGCCAGCAGGCTCCAAACAGGGGACAATGAAAAACTGTTTTTT.

This clonotype was counted many times. The chain has TRBV19 and TRBJ1-1; 7 bases line up with TRBD1. Germline lookup yields CDR1 LNHDA and CDR2 SQIVND (reference sequence). The CDR3 covers 13 residues. V was clipped by 7 bases and J by 1 base; unmatched bases: 3. The CDR3 reads CASMDRPNTEAFF. In DNA, the CDR3 is TGTGCCAGTATGGACAGGCCGAACACTGAAGCTTTCTTT.